The present TCR beta chain was sequenced within a study of vaccination effects on CD4 cells after COVID-19. Study background: A median of 72 days separated the second dose and sampling.

The germline V gene encodes CDR1 ENHRY and CDR2 SYGVKD. The V end was cut by 2 bases, the J end by 1 base, with 8 bases between. The CDR3 totals 14 residues. As to this clone: As yet, its antigen is unknown.

The assay was immunoSEQ multiplex PCR, and TCRdb's table has in-frame clones only and misses some. In the table there are just under 60,000 clones, around 82% of which are singletons. ViraFEST expansion of antigen-specific CD4+ T cells with viral peptide pools preceded sequencing. It was after 10 days of culture that CD4+ T cells were isolated. Each participant was administered two doses of either the BNT162b2 or the mRNA-1273 vaccine. Each vaccine recipient was nucleocapsid antibody negative and had no prior SARS-CoV-2 infection. Wells each received around 2.1 million PBMC, cultured with about 10 IU/ml IL-2 and 8.5 to 10 ug/ml peptides. Days 3 and 7 saw half the medium replaced with IL-2 medium.

The chain uses TRBV10-3 and TRBJ1-1; D gene ambiguous. This TCR derives from a human donor who received a COVID-19 vaccine. Sequenced material: CD4+ T cells from PBMCs cultured with HCoV-OC43 spike peptides, taken after COVID-19 vaccination. The subset: HCoV-OC43 spike overlapping peptide pool stimulation. For the CDR3, the DNA is TGTGCCATCAGTGAGGGCTCAGGGAACACTGAAGCTTTCTTT. Its translation: CAISEGSGNTEAFF.